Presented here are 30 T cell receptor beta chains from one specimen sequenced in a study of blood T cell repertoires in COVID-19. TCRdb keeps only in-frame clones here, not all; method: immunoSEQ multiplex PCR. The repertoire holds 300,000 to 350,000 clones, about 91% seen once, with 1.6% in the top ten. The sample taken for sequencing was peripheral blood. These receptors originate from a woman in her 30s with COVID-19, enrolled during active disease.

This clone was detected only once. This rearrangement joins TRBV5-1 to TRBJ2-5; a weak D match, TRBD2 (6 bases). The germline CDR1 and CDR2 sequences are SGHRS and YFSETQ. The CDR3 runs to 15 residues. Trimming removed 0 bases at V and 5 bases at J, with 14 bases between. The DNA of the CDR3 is TGCGCCAGCAGCTTGGATAGCGGCGCAGGGGAGACCCAGTACTTC. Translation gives CASSLDSGAGETQYF.

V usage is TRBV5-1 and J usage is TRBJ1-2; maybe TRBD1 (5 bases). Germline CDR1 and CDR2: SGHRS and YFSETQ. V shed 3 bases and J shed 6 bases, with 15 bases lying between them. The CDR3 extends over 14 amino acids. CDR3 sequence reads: CASSSGWGLDGYTF. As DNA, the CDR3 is TGCGCCAGCAGCTCCGGTTGGGGCCTGGATGGCTACACCTTC.

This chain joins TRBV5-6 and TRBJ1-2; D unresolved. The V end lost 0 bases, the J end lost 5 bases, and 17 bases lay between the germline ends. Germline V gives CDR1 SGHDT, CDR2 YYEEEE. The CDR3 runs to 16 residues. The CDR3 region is CASSLAGGQSLYGYTF. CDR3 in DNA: TGTGCCAGCAGCTTGGCCGGAGGCCAGAGCCTATATGGCTACACCTTC.

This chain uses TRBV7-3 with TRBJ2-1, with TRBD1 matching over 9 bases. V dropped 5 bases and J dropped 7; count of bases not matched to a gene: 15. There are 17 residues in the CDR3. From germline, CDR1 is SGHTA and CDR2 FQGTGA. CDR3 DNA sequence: TGTGCCAGCAGCCCCAGGTCCGGGACAGGGAGGAGGAATGAGCAGTTCTTC. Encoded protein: CASSPRSGTGRRNEQFF.

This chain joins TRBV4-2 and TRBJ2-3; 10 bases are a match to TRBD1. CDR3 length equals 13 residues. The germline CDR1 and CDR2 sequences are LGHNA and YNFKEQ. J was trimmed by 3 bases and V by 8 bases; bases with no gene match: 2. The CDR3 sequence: CASRDRGTDTQYF. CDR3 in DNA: TGTGCCAGCCGGGACAGGGGAACAGATACGCAGTATTTT.

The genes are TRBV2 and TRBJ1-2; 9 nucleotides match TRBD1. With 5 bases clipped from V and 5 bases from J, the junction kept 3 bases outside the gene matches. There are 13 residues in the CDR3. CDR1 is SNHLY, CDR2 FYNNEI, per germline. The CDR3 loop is CASSRTGEYGYTF. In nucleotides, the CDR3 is TGTGCCAGCAGTCGGACAGGGGAATATGGCTACACCTTC.

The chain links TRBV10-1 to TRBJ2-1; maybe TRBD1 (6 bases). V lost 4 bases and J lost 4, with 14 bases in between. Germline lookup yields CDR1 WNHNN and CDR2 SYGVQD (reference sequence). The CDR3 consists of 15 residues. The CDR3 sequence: CASSGKQGPYNEQFF. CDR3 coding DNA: TGCGCCAGCAGTGGGAAACAGGGACCATACAATGAGCAGTTCTTC.

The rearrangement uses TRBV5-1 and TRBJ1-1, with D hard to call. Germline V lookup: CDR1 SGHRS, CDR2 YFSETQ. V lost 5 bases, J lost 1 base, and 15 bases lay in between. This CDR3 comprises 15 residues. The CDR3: CASRETGYSNTEAFF. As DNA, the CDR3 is TGCGCCAGCAGGGAGACCGGGTACTCGAACACTGAAGCTTTCTTT.

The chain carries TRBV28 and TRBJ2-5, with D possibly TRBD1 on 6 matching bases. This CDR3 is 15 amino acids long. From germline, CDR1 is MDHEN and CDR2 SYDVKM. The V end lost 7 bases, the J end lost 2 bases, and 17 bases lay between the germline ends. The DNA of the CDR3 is TGTGCCAGCAAACCCGCAGGGGAACTACAAGAGACCCAGTACTTC. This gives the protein CASKPAGELQETQYF.

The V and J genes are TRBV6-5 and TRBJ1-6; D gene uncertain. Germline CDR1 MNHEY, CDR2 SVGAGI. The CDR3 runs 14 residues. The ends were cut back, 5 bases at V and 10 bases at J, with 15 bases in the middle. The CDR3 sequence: CASSRGLIESPLHF. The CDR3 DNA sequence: TGTGCCAGCAGTCGAGGCCTGATCGAATCACCCCTCCACTTT.

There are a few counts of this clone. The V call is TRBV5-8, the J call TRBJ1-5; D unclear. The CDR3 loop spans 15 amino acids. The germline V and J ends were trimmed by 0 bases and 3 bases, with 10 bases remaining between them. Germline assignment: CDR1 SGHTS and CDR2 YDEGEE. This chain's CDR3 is CASSLGQRLNQPQHF. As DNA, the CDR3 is TGTGCCAGCAGCTTGGGCCAGAGACTCAATCAGCCCCAGCATTTT.

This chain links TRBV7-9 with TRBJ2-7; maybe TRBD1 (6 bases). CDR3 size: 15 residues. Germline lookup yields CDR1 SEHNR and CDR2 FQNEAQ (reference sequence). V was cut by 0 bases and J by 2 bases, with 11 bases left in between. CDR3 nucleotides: TGTGCCAGCAGCTTAGCGGGTGGGGGCCCCTACGAGCAGTACGTC. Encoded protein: CASSLAGGGPYEQYV.

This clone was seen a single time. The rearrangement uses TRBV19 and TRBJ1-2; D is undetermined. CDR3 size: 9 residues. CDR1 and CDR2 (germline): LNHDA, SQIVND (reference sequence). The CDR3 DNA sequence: TGTGCAGAGGGTCTTGGCTACACCTTC. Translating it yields CAEGLGYTF.

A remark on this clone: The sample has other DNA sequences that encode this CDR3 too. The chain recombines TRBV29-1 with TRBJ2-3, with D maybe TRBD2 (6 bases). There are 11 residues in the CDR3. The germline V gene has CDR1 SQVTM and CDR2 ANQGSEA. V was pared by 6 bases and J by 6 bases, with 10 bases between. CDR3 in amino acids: CSVAGGDTQYF. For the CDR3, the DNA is TGCAGCGTGGCCGGAGGGGATACGCAGTATTTT.

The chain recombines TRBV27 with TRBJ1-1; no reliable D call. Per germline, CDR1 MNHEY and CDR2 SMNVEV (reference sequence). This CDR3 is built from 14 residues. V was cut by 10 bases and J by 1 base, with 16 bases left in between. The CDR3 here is CATRPRFGNTEAFF. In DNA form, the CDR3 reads TGTGCCACCCGCCCGAGGTTTGGGAACACTGAAGCTTTCTTT.

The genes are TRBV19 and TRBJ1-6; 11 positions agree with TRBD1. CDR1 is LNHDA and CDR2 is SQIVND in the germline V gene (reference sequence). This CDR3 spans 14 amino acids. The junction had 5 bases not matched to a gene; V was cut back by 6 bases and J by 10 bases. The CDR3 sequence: CASRAGTGGSPLHF. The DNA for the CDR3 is TGTGCCAGTAGAGCCGGGACAGGGGGATCACCCCTCCACTTT. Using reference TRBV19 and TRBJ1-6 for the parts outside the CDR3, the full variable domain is DGGITQSPKYLFRKEGQNVTLSCEQNLNHDAMYWYRQDPGQGLRLIYYSQIVNDFQKGDIAEGYSVSREKKESFPLTVTSAQKNPTAFYLCASRAGTGGSPLHFGNGTRLTVT.

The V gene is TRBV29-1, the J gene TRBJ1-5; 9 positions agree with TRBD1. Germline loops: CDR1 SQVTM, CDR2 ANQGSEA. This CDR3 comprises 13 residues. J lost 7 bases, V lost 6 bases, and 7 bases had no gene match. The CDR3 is CSVGTGREQPQHF. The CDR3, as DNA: TGCAGCGTGGGGACAGGGCGTGAGCAGCCCCAGCATTTT. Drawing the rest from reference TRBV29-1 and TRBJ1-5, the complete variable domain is SAVISQKPSRDICQRGTSLTIQCQVDSQVTMMFWYRQQPGQSLTLIATANQGSEATYESGFVIDKFPISRPNLTFSTLTVSNMSPEDSSIYLCSVGTGREQPQHFGDGTRLSIL.

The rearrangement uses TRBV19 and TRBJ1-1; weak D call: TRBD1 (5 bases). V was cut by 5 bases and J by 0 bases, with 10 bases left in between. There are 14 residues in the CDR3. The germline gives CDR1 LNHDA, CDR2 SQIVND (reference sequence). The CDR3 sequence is CASSAGRLNTEAFF. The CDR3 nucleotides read TGTGCCAGTAGTGCGGGACGGTTGAACACTGAAGCTTTCTTT. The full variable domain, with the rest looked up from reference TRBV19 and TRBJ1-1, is DGGITQSPKYLFRKEGQNVTLSCEQNLNHDAMYWYRQDPGQGLRLIYYSQIVNDFQKGDIAEGYSVSREKKESFPLTVTSAQKNPTAFYLCASSAGRLNTEAFFGQGTRLTVV.

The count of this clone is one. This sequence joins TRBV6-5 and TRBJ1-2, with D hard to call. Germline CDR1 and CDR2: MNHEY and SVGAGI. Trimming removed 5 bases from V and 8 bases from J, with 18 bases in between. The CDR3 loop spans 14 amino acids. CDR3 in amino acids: CASSRERRRGGYTF. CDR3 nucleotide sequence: TGTGCCAGCAGTCGGGAAAGAAGACGTGGGGGCTACACCTTC.

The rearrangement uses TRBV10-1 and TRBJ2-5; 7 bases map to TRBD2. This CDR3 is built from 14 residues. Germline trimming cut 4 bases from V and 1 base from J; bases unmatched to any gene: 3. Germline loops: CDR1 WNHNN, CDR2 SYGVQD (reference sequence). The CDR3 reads CASSAAGPQETQYF. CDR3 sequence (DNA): TGCGCCAGCAGTGCAGCGGGGCCCCAAGAGACCCAGTACTTC.

The CDR3 nucleotides are TGTGCAAGTCGGACTAGCGGGTTCACAGATACGCAGTATTTT. Translated, it gives CASRTSGFTDTQYF. The rearrangement links TRBV12-2 to TRBJ2-3; TRBD2 is the table's D call, not checked against the DNA. TRBV12-2 is given as a pseudogene. The CDR3 runs 14 residues.

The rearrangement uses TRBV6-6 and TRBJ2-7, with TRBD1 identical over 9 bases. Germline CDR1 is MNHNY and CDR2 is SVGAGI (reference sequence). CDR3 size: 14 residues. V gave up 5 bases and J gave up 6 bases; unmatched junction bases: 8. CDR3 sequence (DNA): TGTGCCAGCAGTCAGACAGGGGGTAGGGGCGAGCAGTACGTC. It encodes CASSQTGGRGEQYV.

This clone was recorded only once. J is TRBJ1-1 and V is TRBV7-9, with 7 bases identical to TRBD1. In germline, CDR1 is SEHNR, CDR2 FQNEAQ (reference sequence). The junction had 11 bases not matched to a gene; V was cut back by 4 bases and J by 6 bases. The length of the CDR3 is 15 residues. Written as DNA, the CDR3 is TGTGCCAGCAGCTCAGCCCGGGACAGCGGCGCTGAAGCTTTCTTT. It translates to CASSSARDSGAEAFF.

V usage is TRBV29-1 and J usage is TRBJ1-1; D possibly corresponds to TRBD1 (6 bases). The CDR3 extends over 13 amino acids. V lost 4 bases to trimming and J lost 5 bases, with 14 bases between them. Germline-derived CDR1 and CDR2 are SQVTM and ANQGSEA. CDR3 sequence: CSVGGGGGTEAFF. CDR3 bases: TGCAGCGTTGGCGGGGGCGGAGGTACTGAAGCTTTCTTT.

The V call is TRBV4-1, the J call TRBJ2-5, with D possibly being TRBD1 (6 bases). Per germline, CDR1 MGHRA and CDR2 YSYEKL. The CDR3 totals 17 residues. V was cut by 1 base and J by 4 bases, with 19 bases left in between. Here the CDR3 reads CASSQATSGTWRETQYF. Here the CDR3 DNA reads TGCGCCAGCAGCCAAGCTACTTCAGGGACATGGAGAGAGACCCAGTACTTC.

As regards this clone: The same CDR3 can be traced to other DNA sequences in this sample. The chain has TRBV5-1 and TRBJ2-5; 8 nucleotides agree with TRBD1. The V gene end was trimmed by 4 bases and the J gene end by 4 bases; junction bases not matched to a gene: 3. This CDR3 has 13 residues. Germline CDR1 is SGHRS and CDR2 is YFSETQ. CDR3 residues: CASSPDRVETQYF. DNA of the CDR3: TGCGCCAGCAGCCCGGACAGGGTAGAGACCCAGTACTTC.

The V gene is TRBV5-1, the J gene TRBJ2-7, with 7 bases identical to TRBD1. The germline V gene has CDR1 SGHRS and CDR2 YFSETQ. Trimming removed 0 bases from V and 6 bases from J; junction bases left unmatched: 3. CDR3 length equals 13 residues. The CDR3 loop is CASSLEGAGEQYV. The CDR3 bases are TGCGCCAGCAGCTTGGAGGGGGCGGGCGAGCAGTACGTC.

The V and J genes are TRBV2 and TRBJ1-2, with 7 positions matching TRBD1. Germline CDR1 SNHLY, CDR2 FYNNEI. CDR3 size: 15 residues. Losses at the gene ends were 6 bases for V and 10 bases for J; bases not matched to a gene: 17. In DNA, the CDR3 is TGTGCCAGCAGCGCAACAACCGGGACAGTGAGGGACTACACCTTC. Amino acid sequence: CASSATTGTVRDYTF.

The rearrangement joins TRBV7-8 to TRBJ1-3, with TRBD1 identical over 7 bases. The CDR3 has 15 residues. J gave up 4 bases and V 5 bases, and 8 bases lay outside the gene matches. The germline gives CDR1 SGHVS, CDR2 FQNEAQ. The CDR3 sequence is CASSPKQGPGNTIYF. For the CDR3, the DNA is TGTGCCAGCAGCCCAAAACAGGGGCCCGGAAACACCATATATTTT.

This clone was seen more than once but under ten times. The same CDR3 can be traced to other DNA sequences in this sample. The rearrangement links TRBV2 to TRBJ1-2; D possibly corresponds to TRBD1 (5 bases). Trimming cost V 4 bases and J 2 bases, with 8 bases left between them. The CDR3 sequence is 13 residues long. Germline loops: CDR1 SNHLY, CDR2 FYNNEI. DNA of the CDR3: TGTGCCAGCAGTGTCGACAGCAACTATGGCTACACCTTC. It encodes CASSVDSNYGYTF.